The clone carrying this TCR beta chain was recorded a few times. The data stem from a study of naive and memory T cell subsets. Trimming cost V 4 bases and J 2 bases, with 19 bases left between them. Germline-derived CDR1 and CDR2 are SGHRS and YFSETQ. The CDR3 covers 16 residues. Two oligonucleotides, mixed equimolar, formed the beta constant-region primer covering TRBC1 and TRBC2. Four rounds of PCR amplified the ligated cDNA using nested alpha and beta constant-region primers plus SP2. Using its own MiXCR run on the UMI-ligation and nested PCR reads, TCRdb lists one record per CDR3 protein. The sample includes approximately 80,000 distinct CDR3 sequences, around 9% of them seen just once.

This chain links TRBV5-1 with TRBJ2-7, with a weak D call TRBD2 (6 bases). Material for sequencing was naive CD8+ T cells from blood. This receptor was obtained from a human donor in good health. The CDR3 nucleotides are TGCGCCAGCAGCCGCAGGCCTAGCGAACACCCCTACGAGCAGTACTTC. This codes for CASSRRPSEHPYEQYF. Full variable domain (missing parts from reference TRBV5-1 and TRBJ2-7): KAGVTQTPRYLIKTRGQQVTLSCSPISGHRSVSWYQQTPGQGLQFLFEYFSETQRNKGNFPGRFSGRQFSNSRSEMNVSTLELGDSALYLCASSRRPSEHPYEQYFGPGTRLTVT.